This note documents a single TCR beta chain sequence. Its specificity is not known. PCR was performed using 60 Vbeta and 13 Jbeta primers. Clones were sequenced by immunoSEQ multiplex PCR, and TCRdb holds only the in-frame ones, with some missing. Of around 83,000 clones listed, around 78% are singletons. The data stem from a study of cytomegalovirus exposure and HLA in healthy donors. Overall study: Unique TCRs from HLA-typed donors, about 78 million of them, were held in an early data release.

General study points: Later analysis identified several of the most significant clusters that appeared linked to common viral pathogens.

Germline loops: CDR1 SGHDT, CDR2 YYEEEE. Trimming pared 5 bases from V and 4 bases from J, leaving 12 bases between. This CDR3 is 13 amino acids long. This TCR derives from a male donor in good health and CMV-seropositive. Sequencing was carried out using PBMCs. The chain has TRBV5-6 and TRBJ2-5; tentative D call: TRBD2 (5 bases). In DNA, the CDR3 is TGTGCCAGCAGGTCGGACCGGGGAGAGACCCAGTACTTC. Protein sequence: CASRSDRGETQYF.